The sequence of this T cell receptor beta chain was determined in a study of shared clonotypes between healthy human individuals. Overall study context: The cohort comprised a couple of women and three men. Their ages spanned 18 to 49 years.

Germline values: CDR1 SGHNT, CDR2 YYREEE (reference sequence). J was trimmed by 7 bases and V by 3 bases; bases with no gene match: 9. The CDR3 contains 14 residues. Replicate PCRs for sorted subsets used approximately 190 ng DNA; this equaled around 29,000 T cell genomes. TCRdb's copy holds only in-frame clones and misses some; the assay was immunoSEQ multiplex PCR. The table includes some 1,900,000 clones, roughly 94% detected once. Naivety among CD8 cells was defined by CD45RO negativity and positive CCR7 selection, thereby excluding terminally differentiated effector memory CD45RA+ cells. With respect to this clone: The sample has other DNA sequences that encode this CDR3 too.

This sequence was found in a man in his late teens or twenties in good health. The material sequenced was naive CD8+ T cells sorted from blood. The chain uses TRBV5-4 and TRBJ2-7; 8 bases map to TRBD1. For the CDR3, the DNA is TGTGCCAGCAGCTGGGGACAGGACGGCGGGGAGCAGTACTTC. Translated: CASSWGQDGGEQYF.